This note documents a single TCR beta chain sequence. The data stem from a study of cytomegalovirus exposure and HLA in healthy donors. Donors in the study were healthy people who gave bone marrow. Primers for the PCR totalled 60 Vbeta and 13 Jbeta. Here immunoSEQ multiplex PCR was the method, and the copy in TCRdb shows in-frame clones only, minus some. The sample records about 200,000 clones, 86% being singletons. The CDR3 runs 15 residues. J gave up 6 bases and V 6 bases, and 11 bases lay outside the gene matches. The germline CDR1 and CDR2 sequences are LGHNA and YNFKEQ. The receptor comes from a woman aged 25-40 years in good health and CMV-seronegative. Source material: PBMCs. V is TRBV4-2 and J is TRBJ2-7, with TRBD2 matching 10 bases. The CDR3 coding sequence is TGTGCCAGCAGGGGGACGAGCGGGAGGGTCAGCGAGCAGTACTTC. This translates into CASRGTSGRVSEQYF.